This T cell receptor beta chain was identified during a study of shared clonotypes between healthy human individuals. Every donor, a Caucasian adult, lived in Nashville, Tennessee. Repertoires were generated with immunoSEQ multiplex PCR, while TCRdb's copy carries only in-frame clones and drops some. The profile shows about 1.5 million clones, roughly 98% of them singletons. V lost 3 bases and J 4 bases, leaving 15 bases between the germline ends. The CDR3 totals 15 residues. Germline CDR1 is MDHEN and CDR2 is SYDVKM. Sequences were obtained from naive CD4+ T cells sorted from blood. Subset defined: CD45RA+ positively selected. The chain uses TRBV28 and TRBJ1-1; TRBD1 is a possible D gene (6 bases). This receptor was obtained from a man aged 30-40 years in good health. The CDR3 nucleotides are TGTGCCAGCAGTTTTCCTCACAGGGTGGGCACTGAAGCTTTCTTT. It is translated as CASSFPHRVGTEAFF.